This T cell receptor (beta chain) was documented in a study of PD-L1 blockade in urothelial cancer. For the study at large: Analysis of blood occurred 3 weeks (second dose) and 6 weeks after treatment start. T cells numbered a median of approximately 150,000 in the blood samples.

The V end was cut by 6 bases, the J end by 6 bases, with 12 bases between. Per the germline V gene, CDR1 is LNHDA and CDR2 is SQIVND (reference sequence). This CDR3 has 13 amino acids. Synthetic TCR analog templates were added to each PCR reaction. Sequencing used immunoSEQ multiplex PCR; TCRdb keeps in-frame clones, though not all of them. This sample has 37,000 or so clones, with 82% found just once. This chain uses TRBV19 with TRBJ2-4, with D possibly being TRBD1 (6 bases). This specimen consisted of PBMCs, obtained around atezolizumab (anti-PD-L1) treatment. The receptor was isolated from a man in his 60s with urothelial cancer. Here the CDR3 reads CASRRDTRNIQYF. CDR3 in DNA: TGTGCCAGTAGGAGGGACACCAGAAACATTCAGTACTTC.